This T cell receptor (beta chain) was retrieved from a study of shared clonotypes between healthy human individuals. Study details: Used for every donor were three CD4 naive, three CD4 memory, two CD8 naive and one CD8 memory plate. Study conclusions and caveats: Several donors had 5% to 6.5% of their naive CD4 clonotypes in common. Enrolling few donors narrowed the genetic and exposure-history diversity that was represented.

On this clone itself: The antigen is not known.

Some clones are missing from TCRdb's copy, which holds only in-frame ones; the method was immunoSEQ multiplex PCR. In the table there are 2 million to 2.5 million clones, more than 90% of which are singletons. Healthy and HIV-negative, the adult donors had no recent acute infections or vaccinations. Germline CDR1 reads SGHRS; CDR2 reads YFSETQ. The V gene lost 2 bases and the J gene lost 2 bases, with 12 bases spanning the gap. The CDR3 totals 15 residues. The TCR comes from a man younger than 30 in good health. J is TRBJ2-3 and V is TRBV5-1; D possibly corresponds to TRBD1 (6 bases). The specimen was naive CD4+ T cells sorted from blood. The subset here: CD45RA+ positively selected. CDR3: CASSFQGQSTDTQYF. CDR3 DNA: TGCGCCAGCAGCTTTCAGGGGCAATCCACAGATACGCAGTATTTT.